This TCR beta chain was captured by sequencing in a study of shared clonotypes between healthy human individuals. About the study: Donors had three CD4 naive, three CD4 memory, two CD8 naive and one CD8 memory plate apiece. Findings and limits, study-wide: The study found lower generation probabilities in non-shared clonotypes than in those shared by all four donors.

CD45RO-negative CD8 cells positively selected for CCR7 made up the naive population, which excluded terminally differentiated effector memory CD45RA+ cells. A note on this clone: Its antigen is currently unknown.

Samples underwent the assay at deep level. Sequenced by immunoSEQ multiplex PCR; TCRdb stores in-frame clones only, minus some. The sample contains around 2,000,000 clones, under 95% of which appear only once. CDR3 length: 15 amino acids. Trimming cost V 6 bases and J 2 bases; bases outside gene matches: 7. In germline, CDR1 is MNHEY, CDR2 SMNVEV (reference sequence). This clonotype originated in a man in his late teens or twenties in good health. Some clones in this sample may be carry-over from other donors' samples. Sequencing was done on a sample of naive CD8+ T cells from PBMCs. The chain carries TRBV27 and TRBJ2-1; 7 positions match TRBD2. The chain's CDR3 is CASSTSSGPYNEQFF. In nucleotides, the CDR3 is TGTGCCAGCAGCACCTCTAGCGGCCCCTACAATGAGCAGTTCTTC.